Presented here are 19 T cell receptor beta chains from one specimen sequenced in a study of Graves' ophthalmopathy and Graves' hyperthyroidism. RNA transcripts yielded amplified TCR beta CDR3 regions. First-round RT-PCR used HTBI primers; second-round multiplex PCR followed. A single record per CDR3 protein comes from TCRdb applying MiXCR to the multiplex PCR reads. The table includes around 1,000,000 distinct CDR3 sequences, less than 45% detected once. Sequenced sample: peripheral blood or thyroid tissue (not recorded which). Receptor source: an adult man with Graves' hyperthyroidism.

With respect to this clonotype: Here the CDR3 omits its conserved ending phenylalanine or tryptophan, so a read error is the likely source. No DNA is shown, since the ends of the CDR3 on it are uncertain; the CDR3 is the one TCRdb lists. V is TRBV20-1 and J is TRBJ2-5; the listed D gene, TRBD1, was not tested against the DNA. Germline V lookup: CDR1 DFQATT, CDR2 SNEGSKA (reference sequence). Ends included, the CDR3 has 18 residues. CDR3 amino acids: CSARDSGTGTDYGYTFGS.

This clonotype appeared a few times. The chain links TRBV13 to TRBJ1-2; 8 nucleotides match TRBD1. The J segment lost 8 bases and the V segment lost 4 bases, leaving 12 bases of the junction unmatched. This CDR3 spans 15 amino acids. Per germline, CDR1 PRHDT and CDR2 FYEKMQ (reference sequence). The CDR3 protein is CASSSSQDRVGGYTF. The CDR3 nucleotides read TGTGCCAGCAGCTCGAGCCAGGACAGGGTTGGCGGCTACACCTTC.

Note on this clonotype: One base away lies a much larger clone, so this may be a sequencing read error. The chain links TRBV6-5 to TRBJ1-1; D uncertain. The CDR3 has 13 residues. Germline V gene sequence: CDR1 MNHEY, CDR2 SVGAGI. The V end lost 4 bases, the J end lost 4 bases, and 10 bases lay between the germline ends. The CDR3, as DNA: TGTGCCAGCAGTTCGGACTGGGGCACTGAAGCTTTCTTT. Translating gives CASSSDWGTEAFF.

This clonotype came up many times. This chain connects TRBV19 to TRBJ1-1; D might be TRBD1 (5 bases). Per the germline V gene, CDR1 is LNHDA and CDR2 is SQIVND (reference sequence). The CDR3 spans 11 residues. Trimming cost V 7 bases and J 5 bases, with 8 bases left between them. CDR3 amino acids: CASNQGTEAFF. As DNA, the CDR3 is TGTGCCAGTAACCAGGGAACTGAAGCTTTCTTT. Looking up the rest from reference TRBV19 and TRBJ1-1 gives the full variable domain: DGGITQSPKYLFRKEGQNVTLSCEQNLNHDAMYWYRQDPGQGLRLIYYSQIVNDFQKGDIAEGYSVSREKKESFPLTVTSAQKNPTAFYLCASNQGTEAFFGQGTRLTVV.

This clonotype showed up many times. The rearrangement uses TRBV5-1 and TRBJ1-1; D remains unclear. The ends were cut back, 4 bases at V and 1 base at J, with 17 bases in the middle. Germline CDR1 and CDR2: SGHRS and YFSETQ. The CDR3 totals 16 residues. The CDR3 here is CASSPLSRIGNTEAFF. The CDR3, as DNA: TGCGCCAGCAGCCCCCTCTCGAGAATCGGGAACACTGAAGCTTTCTTT.

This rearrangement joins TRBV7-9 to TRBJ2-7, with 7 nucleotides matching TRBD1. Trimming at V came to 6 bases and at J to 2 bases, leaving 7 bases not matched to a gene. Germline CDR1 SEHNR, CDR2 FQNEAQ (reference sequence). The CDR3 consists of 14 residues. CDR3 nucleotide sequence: TGTGCCAGCAGAAGACAGGGATCCACCTACGAGCAGTACTTC. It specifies CASRRQGSTYEQYF.

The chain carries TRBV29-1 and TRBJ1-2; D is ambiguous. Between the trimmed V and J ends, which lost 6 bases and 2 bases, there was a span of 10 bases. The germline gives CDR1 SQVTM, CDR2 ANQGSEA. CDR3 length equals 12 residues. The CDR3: CSVPTGNYGYTF. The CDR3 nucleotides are TGCAGCGTCCCGACCGGGAACTATGGCTACACCTTC.

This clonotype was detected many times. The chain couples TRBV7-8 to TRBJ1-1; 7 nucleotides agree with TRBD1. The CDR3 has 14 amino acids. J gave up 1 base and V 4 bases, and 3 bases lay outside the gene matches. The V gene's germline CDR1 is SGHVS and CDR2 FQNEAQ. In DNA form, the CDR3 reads TGTGCCAGCAGCTCCTACAGGGGGAACACTGAAGCTTTCTTT. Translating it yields CASSSYRGNTEAFF.

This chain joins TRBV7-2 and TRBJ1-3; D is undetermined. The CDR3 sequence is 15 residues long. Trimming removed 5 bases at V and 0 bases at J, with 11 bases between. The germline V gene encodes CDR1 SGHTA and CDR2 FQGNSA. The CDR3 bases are TGTGCCAGCAGCCCGCAGTCGGGCTCTGGAAACACCATATATTTT. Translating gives CASSPQSGSGNTIYF. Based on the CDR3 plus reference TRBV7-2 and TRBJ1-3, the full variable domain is GAGVSQSPSNKVTEKGKDVELRCDPISGHTALYWYRQSLGQGLEFLIYFQGNSAPDKSGLPSDRFSAERTGGSVSTLTIQRTQQEDSAVYLCASSPQSGSGNTIYFGEGSWLTVV.

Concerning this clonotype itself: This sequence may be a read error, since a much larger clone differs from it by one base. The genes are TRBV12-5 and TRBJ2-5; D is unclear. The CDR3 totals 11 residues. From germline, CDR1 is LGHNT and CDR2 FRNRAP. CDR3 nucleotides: TGTGCTATTGGTCTCCGGGAGACCCAGTACTTC. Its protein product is CAIGLRETQYF. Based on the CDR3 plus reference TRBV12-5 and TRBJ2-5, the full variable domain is DARVTQTPRHKVTEMGQEVTMRCQPILGHNTVFWYRQTMMQGLELLAYFRNRAPLDDSGMPKDRFSAEMPDATLATLKIQPSEPRDSAVYFCAIGLRETQYFGPGTRLLVL.

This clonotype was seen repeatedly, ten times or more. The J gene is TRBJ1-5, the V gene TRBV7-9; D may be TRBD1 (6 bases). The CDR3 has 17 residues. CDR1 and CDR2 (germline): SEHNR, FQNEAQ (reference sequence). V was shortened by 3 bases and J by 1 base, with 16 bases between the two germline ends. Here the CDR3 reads CASSFNGGAGSNQPQHF. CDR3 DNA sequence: TGTGCCAGCAGCTTCAACGGGGGGGCGGGAAGCAATCAGCCCCAGCATTTT.

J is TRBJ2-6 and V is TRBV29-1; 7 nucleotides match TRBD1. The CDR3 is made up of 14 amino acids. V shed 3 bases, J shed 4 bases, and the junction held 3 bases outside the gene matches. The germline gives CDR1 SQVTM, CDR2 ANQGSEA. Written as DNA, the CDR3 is TGCAGCGTTGAGACAGGGCTAGGGGCCAACGTCCTGACTTTC. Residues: CSVETGLGANVLTF.

In DNA form, the CDR3 reads TGCAGTGCTGACCGGGACTTCAACTACGAGCAGTACTTC. Its translation: CSADRDFNYEQYF. The J gene is TRBJ2-7, the V gene TRBV20-1; weak D call: TRBD2 (6 bases). The V gene's germline CDR1 is DFQATT and CDR2 SNEGSKA (reference sequence). This CDR3 is 13 amino acids long. V lost 5 bases, J lost 3 bases, and 14 bases lay in between.

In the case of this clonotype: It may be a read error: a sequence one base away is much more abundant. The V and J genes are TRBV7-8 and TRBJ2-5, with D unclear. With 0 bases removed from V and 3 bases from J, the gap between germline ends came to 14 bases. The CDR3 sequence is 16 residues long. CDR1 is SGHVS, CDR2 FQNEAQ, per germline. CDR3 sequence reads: CASSLAEGLLKETQYF. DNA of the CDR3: TGTGCCAGCAGCTTAGCTGAAGGGCTTCTTAAAGAGACCCAGTACTTC.

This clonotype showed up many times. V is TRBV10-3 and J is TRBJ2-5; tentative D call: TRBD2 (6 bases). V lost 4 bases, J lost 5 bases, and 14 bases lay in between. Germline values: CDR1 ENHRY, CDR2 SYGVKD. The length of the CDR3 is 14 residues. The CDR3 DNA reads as TGTGCCATCAGTGGCACGGGGGTAGGGGAGACCCAGTACTTC. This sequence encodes CAISGTGVGETQYF.

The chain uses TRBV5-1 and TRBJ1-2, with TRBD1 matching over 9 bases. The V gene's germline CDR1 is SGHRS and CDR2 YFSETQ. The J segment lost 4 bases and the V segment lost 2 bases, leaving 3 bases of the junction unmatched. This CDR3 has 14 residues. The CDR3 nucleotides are TGCGCCAGCAGCTTCGGACAGGGGAGCTATGGCTACACCTTC. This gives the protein CASSFGQGSYGYTF.

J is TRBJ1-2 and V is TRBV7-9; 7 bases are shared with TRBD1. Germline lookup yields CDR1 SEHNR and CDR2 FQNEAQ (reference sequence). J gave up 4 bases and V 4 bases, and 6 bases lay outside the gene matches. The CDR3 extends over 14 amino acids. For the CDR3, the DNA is TGTGCCAGCAGCTCCCAGGGACAGTTCTATGGCTACACCTTC. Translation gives CASSSQGQFYGYTF. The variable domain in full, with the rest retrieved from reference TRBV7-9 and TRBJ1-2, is DTGVSQNPRHKITKRGQNVTFRCDPISEHNRLYWYRQTLGQGPEFLTYFQNEAQLEKSRLLSDRFSAERPKGSFSTLEIQRTEQGDSAMYLCASSSQGQFYGYTFGSGTRLTVV.

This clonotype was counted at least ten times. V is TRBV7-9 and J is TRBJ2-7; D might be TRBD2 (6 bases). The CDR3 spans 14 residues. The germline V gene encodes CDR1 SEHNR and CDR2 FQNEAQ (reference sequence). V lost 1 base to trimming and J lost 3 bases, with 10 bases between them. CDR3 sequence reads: CASSLGRDGYEQYF. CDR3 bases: TGTGCCAGCAGCTTAGGGCGGGACGGCTACGAGCAGTACTTC.

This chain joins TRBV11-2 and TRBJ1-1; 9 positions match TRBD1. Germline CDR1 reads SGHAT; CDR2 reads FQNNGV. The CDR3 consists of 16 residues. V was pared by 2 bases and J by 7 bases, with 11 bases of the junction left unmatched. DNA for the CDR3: TGTGCCAGCAGCTTATCCCCCCGGGGACAGGGCGGTGAAGCTTTCTTT. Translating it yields CASSLSPRGQGGEAFF.